Each of the 10 T cell receptor beta chains below was sequenced from the same sample in a study of beta chain features in type 1 diabetes. Study-level results: Shorter TCRB CDR3s, moderately but significantly so, marked every one of the four CD4+ subsets in Type 1 diabetes patients.

Antigens of these TCRs are unknown. The whole isolated RNA underwent reverse transcription, so sequencing captured expressed TCRB transcripts. Repertoires were generated with immunoSEQ multiplex PCR, while TCRdb's copy carries only in-frame clones and drops some. The sample lists 550,000 to 850,000 clones; around 15% were seen once. Specimen: naive CD4+ T cells from blood. The receptors shown here come from a man aged 18-30 years with type 1 diabetes.

This clone has more than one count but fewer than ten. The V call is TRBV7-8, the J call TRBJ1-1; 9 nucleotides line up with TRBD1. Germline CDR1 and CDR2: SGHVS and FQNEAQ. J was trimmed by 3 bases and V by 4 bases; bases with no gene match: 9. The CDR3 has 16 amino acids. The CDR3 region is CASSYTGGSPDTEAFF. Here the CDR3 DNA reads TGTGCCAGCAGCTATACAGGGGGCAGCCCGGACACTGAAGCTTTCTTT.

This clone was counted only a few times. DNA of the CDR3: TGTGCCAGCAGCTTAGCGGGTTCACCCCTCCACTTT. It codes for CASSLAGSPLHF. This chain links TRBV7-9 with TRBJ1-6; no clear D. The germline V gene has CDR1 SEHNR and CDR2 FQNEAQ (reference sequence). V was clipped by 0 bases and J by 9 bases, with 3 bases between them. This CDR3 has 12 residues.

The J gene is TRBJ2-7, the V gene TRBV18; TRBD1 might be the D (6 bases). Germline assignment: CDR1 KGHSH and CDR2 LQKENI. V was cut by 3 bases and J by 9 bases, with 12 bases left in between. The CDR3 runs to 12 residues. Written as DNA, the CDR3 is TGTGCCAGCTCACCCCTCAGGGGAACGCAGTACTTC. It translates to CASSPLRGTQYF.

This clone has more than one count but fewer than ten. The chain combines TRBV14 with TRBJ2-1; 10 bases map to TRBD2. This CDR3 is 16 amino acids long. After removal of 2 bases from V and 5 bases from J, the junction contained 6 bases not matched to a gene. The V gene's germline CDR1 is SGHDN and CDR2 FVKESK. CDR3 nucleotides: TGTGCCAGCAGCCAATTGCTAGCGGGGGTCGACAATGAGCAGTTCTTC. Its translation: CASSQLLAGVDNEQFF.

The chain recombines TRBV15 with TRBJ1-5; maybe TRBD1 (6 bases). The CDR3 totals 15 residues. Looked up from germline, CDR1 is LNHNV and CDR2 is YYDKDF (reference sequence). Trimming cost V 4 bases and J 1 base, with 11 bases left between them. For the CDR3, the DNA is TGTGCCACCAGCATCGGGGGCGCGAGCAATCAGCCCCAGCATTTT. This translates into CATSIGGASNQPQHF. The whole variable domain, remainder taken from reference TRBV15 and TRBJ1-5, is DAMVIQNPRYQVTQFGKPVTLSCSQTLNHNVMYWYQQKSSQAPKLLFHYYDKDFNNEADTPDNFQSRRPNTSFCFLDIRSPGLGDTAMYLCATSIGGASNQPQHFGDGTRLSIL.

This clone occurred a few times. The sample holds other DNA sequences that translate to the same CDR3. The chain links TRBV18 to TRBJ1-4; weak D call: TRBD1 (5 bases). CDR3 length: 14 residues. Germline V gives CDR1 KGHSH, CDR2 LQKENI. V lost 3 bases and J lost 2, with 7 bases in between. The CDR3 DNA is TGTGCCAGCTCACCTCGGGGGACTAATGAAAAACTGTTTTTT. Translation: CASSPRGTNEKLFF.

The chain combines TRBV7-2 with TRBJ1-2; a possible D gene is TRBD1 (6 bases). The CDR3 contains 16 residues. The germline CDR1 and CDR2 sequences are SGHTA and FQGNSA. V was clipped by 0 bases and J by 5 bases, with 16 bases between them. The CDR3 reads CASSLAGGALRYGYTF. CDR3 nucleotide sequence: TGTGCCAGCAGCTTAGCGGGGGGGGCGCTGAGATATGGCTACACCTTC.

This chain links TRBV29-1 with TRBJ1-1; no clear D. Trimming took off 4 bases at V and 4 bases at J, with 13 bases between the two ends. The CDR3 totals 13 residues. Germline CDR1 SQVTM, CDR2 ANQGSEA. The CDR3: CSVAPVPATEAFF. DNA of the CDR3: TGCAGCGTTGCCCCTGTCCCAGCCACTGAAGCTTTCTTT.

The genes are TRBV4-1 and TRBJ2-7; 8 bases are shared with TRBD1. Unmatched junction bases numbered 5, after V lost 4 bases and J lost 3 bases. The CDR3 spans 14 residues. Germline CDR1 MGHRA, CDR2 YSYEKL. For the CDR3, the DNA is TGCGCCAGCAGCCCAGGGGGCCCCGACTACGAGCAGTACTTC. This sequence encodes CASSPGGPDYEQYF.

This clone was recorded a few times. The V and J genes are TRBV27 and TRBJ2-3; no reliable D call. Germline CDR1 MNHEY, CDR2 SMNVEV (reference sequence). The length of the CDR3 is 12 residues. With 2 bases removed from V and 8 bases from J, the gap between germline ends came to 8 bases. The CDR3 DNA follows: TGTGCCAGCAGTTTAAGTCCGGGTACGCAGTATTTT. Its protein product is CASSLSPGTQYF.